Described below is a single T cell receptor beta chain sequence and its context. Its antigen is still unknown. No per-base quality is available; no much larger clone lies one base away. The data stem from a study of T cell responses to AZD1222 COVID-19 vaccine (dated by TCRdb to about 2021). Looking at the study overall: AZD1222 recipients given second doses at about 4 weeks or at about 12 weeks were pooled, since spike-specific TCR depth and breadth were not found to differ between the two schedules. Trial participants were enrolled into age subgroups of 18-55, 56-69 and 70-plus years, which contained about 150, 27 and 61 TCR-sequenced participants, respectively. A total of 230 to 250 trial participants underwent TCR sequencing, of whom some 210 received two doses of AZD1222 and some 26 received two doses of the MenACWY control vaccine. General study outcomes and caveats: Spike-specific TCR breadth and depth rose significantly after two AZD1222 doses compared with day 0 and with MenACWY recipients. Participants were mostly white British and included more females than males, and it was suggested by the authors that clonal diversity may have been underestimated. Nearly half of unique spike-specific TCRs reportedly recognized epitopes outside regions mutated in the B.1.351 and B.1.1.7 variants. Because no day 14 peak-response samples were available, repertoires were characterized only after the peak T cell response. Conclusions about previously exposed vaccinees are limited, since just 5 or 6 AZD1222 recipients were seropositive for SARS-CoV-2 at baseline. CD4 TCRs associated with the vaccine covered the entire spike protein, and the dominant responses were in regions 160-218 and 743-854. The 56-69-year group was small, and its depth increase did not reach significance, likely because of low power.

The sample's time point, from its label and the paper: baseline before first vaccination. Vaccinee samples were obtained from the UK trials COV001 and COV002, which included a single-blind randomized controlled phase 2/3 trial of AZD1222 (ChAdOx1 nCoV-19) in healthy adults. For TCRbeta chain sequencing, PBMC samples were collected from trial participants at day 0 and at day 28 after the second dose. The CDR3 regions of human TCRbeta chains were subjected to immunosequencing. Under the source paper's analysis protocol: Repertoire TCRs were matched against a reference library of SARS-CoV-2-specific TCRs generated with the MIRA antigen-specificity platform. Breadth was defined as the fraction of unique TCRs that were SARS-CoV-2-associated. Depth was defined as the fraction of total T cells that were SARS-CoV-2-associated. Using the MIRA data, every spike-specific TCR was mapped to the spike region that the TCR reacted to and assigned to either a CD4 or a CD8 class. Log10-transformed breadth and depth values were compared by one-way ANOVA with Sidak's multiple comparisons tests. Held by TCRdb, this immuneACCESS table contains in-frame sequences only and omits some clones. Under half of the omission traces to an unresolved V gene where checked; the cause of the rest is unknown. The DNA was the basis for D and trimming; V, J and clone size are from that table. The sample includes some 130,000 clones, with approximately 88% observed a single time. Clones ranked in the top ten supply approximately 4% of the sample.

V is pared back by 3 bases and J by 3 bases, with 8 bases lying between the germline termini. Including cysteine and phenylalanine, the CDR3 has 14 amino acids. The CDR3 DNA has 42 bases and is translated from base 1. CDR1 and CDR2 (KGHSH, LQKENI) derive from the germline V gene. This specimen consisted of peripheral blood, obtained on day 0 of AZD1222 vaccination. This TCR came from an adult in good health. This receptor chain uses TRBV18 and TRBJ1-4, with the D gene uncertain. Here the CDR3 is given as CASSPGTANEKLFF. Here is the DNA: TGTGCCAGCTCACCGGGAACAGCTAATGAAAAACTGTTTTTT.